This is a list of T cell receptor beta chains from one sample in a study of blood T cell repertoires in COVID-19. The assay was immunoSEQ multiplex PCR, and TCRdb's table has in-frame clones only and misses some. The sample has some 45,000 clones, 75% to 80% seen once. The sample comprised peripheral blood. The receptors were sampled from a man in his sixties or seventies with active or convalescent COVID-19. Both conserved end residues are part of each CDR3. Not all rows give a size; the values are once, few, many and, for expanded clones, a class.

size	J	V	length	CDR3
NA	TRBJ1-6	TRBV28	14	CATSPGQGRSPLHF
NA	TRBJ1-3	TRBV7-9	14	CASSPLGTGNTIYF
once	TRBJ2-1	TRBV7-9	12	CASSLDVGAGFF
NA	TRBJ2-1	TRBV11-2	12	CASSLHSVEQFF
NA	TRBJ2-2	TRBV4-1	18	CASSLPAGLTSSGGELFF
NA	TRBJ2-3	TRBV30	15	CAWSVGGGATDTQYF
NA	TRBJ2-3	TRBV7-2	16	CASSRRTGGISDTQYF
NA	TRBJ1-6	TRBV5-1	14	CASSLGHENSPLHF
NA	TRBJ2-5	TRBV6-1	15	CASSETWTVQETQYF
NA	TRBJ2-3	TRBV7-2	15	CASSLGWAGADTQYF
NA	TRBJ2-5	TRBV11-2	14	CASSLDLRGKTQYF
NA	TRBJ2-5	TRBV10-2	17	CASSPSRDRVPKETQYF
few	TRBJ2-1	TRBV5-6	16	CASSRLGQGSDNEQFF
NA	TRBJ2-3	TRBV9	14	CASSPGTATDTQYF
NA	TRBJ1-1	TRBV18	15	CASSPEQGAGTEAFF
NA	TRBJ1-5	TRBV19	14	CASNLRRGHQPQHF
NA	TRBJ1-1	TRBV5-1	14	CASSLGQGSREAFF
NA	TRBJ1-3	TRBV6-5	15	CASSYRGPPGNTIYF
NA	TRBJ1-2	TRBV6-5	12	CASKRGEGGYTF
few	TRBJ2-7	TRBV6-5	15	CASSYGLGTGDEQYF
few	TRBJ2-7	TRBV2	12	CASSGERQKQYF
NA	TRBJ2-5	TRBV28	14	CASTRQGGQGAQYF
NA	TRBJ1-2	TRBV3-1/TRBV3-2	14	CASSPQGAKGGYTF
few	TRBJ1-2	TRBV27	14	CASWHRGENYGYTF
NA	TRBJ2-4	TRBV28	14	CASSSRQPKNIQYF
NA	TRBJ2-3	TRBV5-6	16	CASSPEGGLGTDTQYF
NA	TRBJ1-3	TRBV7-9	13	CASRQGSGNTIYF
NA	TRBJ1-1	TRBV5-1	13	CASSLEGSTEAFF
NA	TRBJ2-7	TRBV28	15	CASQIGGTSVYEQYF
NA	TRBJ2-2	TRBV5-5	14	CASSLVRDTGELFF
NA	TRBJ2-7	TRBV6-5	11	CASSPPGQGYF
NA	TRBJ2-2	TRBV3-1/TRBV3-2	16	CASTLFQASLTGELFF
few	TRBJ2-1	TRBV12-3/TRBV12-4	12	CASKTAYNEQFF
NA	TRBJ2-1	TRBV29-1	14	CSVLLAGAYNEQFF
NA	TRBJ1-6	TRBV5-1	15	CASSRMTDYNSPLHF
NA	TRBJ1-2	TRBV7-9	14	CASSSGTGLYGYTF
NA	TRBJ2-1	TRBV7-9	11	CASSSGGEQFF
NA	TRBJ2-3	TRBV15	17	CATSSPTVAGSTDTQYF
NA	TRBJ1-5	TRBV5-6	13	CASSLLENQPQHF
few	TRBJ2-3	TRBV6-6	13	CASSILAGGTQYF
NA	TRBJ2-6	TRBV6-5	15	CASSRQATGANVLTF
few	TRBJ1-2	TRBV10-3	17	CAISESWLPRRNYGYTF
NA	TRBJ1-5	TRBV30	15	CAWSGRTGGGQPQHF
few	TRBJ1-2	TRBV27	12	CASKIRNGGYTF
NA	TRBJ2-1	TRBV13	13	CASSSQRGREQFF
NA	TRBJ1-5	TRBV5-6	18	CASSLAQASGGVNQPQHF
NA	TRBJ2-3	TRBV6-5	12	CASSRGSDTQYF
NA	TRBJ2-7	TRBV28	16	CASSLYFGTGRSEQYF
NA	TRBJ2-7	TRBV7-2	14	CASSLAGGPYEQYF
NA	TRBJ1-3	TRBV10-1	18	CASSELDRSKYSGNTIYF
NA	TRBJ2-2	TRBV18	12	CASSPSLGELFF
few	TRBJ2-7	TRBV5-1	14	CASSPPGGTYEQYF
NA	TRBJ2-1	TRBV19	14	CASSLSGSGREQFF
NA	TRBJ2-7	TRBV30	13	CAWRWNGQGVQYF
NA	TRBJ1-2	TRBV6-1	16	CASSEAVTLPHYGYTF
NA	TRBJ2-3	TRBV29-1	14	CSVGKVRVGDTQYF
NA	TRBJ2-7	TRBV29-1	15	CSAHLRDKGNYEQYF